The sequence of this T cell receptor (beta chain) was determined in a study of regulatory and conventional T cells in RAG deficiency (dated by TCRdb to about 2017). At the level of the whole study: The study used high-throughput TCR beta sequencing to compare repertoire diversity and composition of Treg, conventional CD4+ and CD8+ T cells between RAG-deficient patients and healthy controls.

Results the study describes overall, beyond this receptor: Some T-cell subset analyses were not done for some subjects. Sorted CD25-high CD127-low cells from Omenn syndrome patients may represent peripherally activated cells rather than bona fide Treg cells. Compared with controls, Omenn syndrome and CID/AS patients had about 97-fold fewer unique TCR beta sequences in Treg cells, whereas the reduction in the other subsets was around 9.1-fold. RAG-deficient patients showed markedly lower Shannon entropy and higher Simpson indices than control T-cell subpopulations. Shorter CDR3 lengths were found in all patient T-cell subsets, and >85% Treg-Tconv repertoire overlap at nucleotide and amino acid level was observed in Omenn syndrome patients.

Eight healthy control donors were used as the comparison group for repertoire analyses. Before genomic DNA extraction, CD8+ T cells lacking CD4 were purified from blood. Notes on this clone: Its antigen remains undetermined. No quality values exist for individual bases; no much larger clone is one base distant.

Library preparation used the immunoSEQ multiplex PCR assay. Genomic DNA from the sorted T-cell subsets was used to amplify rearranged TCR beta chain products, which were then sequenced. The paper's processing steps were these. Shannon entropy and Simpson indices were used to measure how diverse the repertoire of productive TCR beta rearrangements was. To gauge clonal expansion, the frequencies of the 100 most abundant productive TCR beta clonotypes among total reads were added together. The TRB repertoires were scored with a self-reactivity index built on which amino acids appear at CDR3beta positions 6 and 7. Two-way ANOVA was applied to the repertoire analyses, whereas Student t or Mann-Whitney tests were applied to the flow cytometric analyses. TCRdb took over this immuneACCESS table, retaining in-frame rearrangements with V and J assigned. Such tables are incomplete; in checked studies, under half of the missing clones stem from an unresolved V gene, and the remainder is unexplained. V, J and clone size reflect that table, while D and trimming were determined from the DNA. This sample comprises tens of thousands of clones, roughly 90% of them detected only once. The leading ten clones occupy approximately 15% of the sample.

In addition, the sample was reused for a study of regulatory T cells. The second study also describes: The multiplex PCR used 52 forward TRBV primers and 13 reverse TRBJ primers, with assay-based and computational corrections for amplification bias. Patient repertoires showed restricted unique TRB V-J pairs and skewed V and J gene usage, most marked in regulatory T cells. The study compared T-cell receptor beta repertoires of sorted regulatory, conventional CD4+ and CD8+ T cells between CD3G-deficient patients and healthy controls. Peripheral blood mononuclear cells were isolated by Ficoll density separation. CD3+ CD8+ CD4- T cells were isolated on a FACSAria cell sorter. Rearranged TRB loci were amplified from genomic DNA by multiplex PCR within the immunoSEQ assay. TRB amplicons were sequenced on an Illumina HiSeq platform. Raw sequences were error-filtered and aligned to reference gene sequences by custom algorithms, then analyzed with the immunoSEQ online tools. Productive and nonproductive TRB rearrangement frequencies were evaluated among both unique and total sequences. Prism software was used to run t tests, Mann-Whitney tests or two-way ANOVA for comparisons between groups.

The specimen was CD8+ T cells sorted from blood. The sequence derives from a human donor in good health.

The CDR3 here reads CAISGSSSPDTQYF. The DNA is as follows: TGTGCCATCAGTGGCTCGTCTAGCCCAGATACGCAGTATTTT. The rearrangement joined TRBV10-3 to TRBJ2-3, and TRBD2 may be the D gene, going by 5 matching bases. Trimming at the junction amounts to 4 bases on V and 4 bases on J, and the germline ends lie 12 bases apart. The CDR3 starts with the cysteine, ends with the phenylalanine, and has 14 residues. Left in the record is the CDR3 DNA by itself, 42 bases read in frame from the first base. The germline V gene provides CDR1 ENHRY and CDR2 SYGVKD.